The source of this T cell receptor beta chain is a study of CD8 T cells in ankylosing spondylitis. Quantitative 5'-RACE was performed with molecular barcodes, and it yielded the TCR beta libraries. TCRdb re-analysed the 5' RACE reads in MiXCR, keeping a single row per CDR3 protein. In the table there are fewer than 550,000 distinct CDR3 sequences, under 5.5% of which are singletons. Overall study findings and caveats: Matched ankylosing spondylitis synovial fluid reportedly contained a significantly enriched population of disease-linked clones. Among TCR beta sequences, a motif of under ten highly homologous variants appeared characteristic of ankylosing spondylitis blood. The authors found the disease-linked clones to be CD8+ and relatively rare in peripheral blood.

This CDR3 comprises 13 residues. Germline trimming cut 6 bases from V and 3 bases from J; bases unmatched to any gene: 6. Per the germline V gene, CDR1 is DFQATT and CDR2 is SNEGSKA (reference sequence). Notes on this clonotype: The antigen remains undetermined.

This TCR came from a male donor with ankylosing spondylitis. Sequenced: blood, either unsorted or a sorted T cell fraction (not recorded which). The genes are TRBV20-1 and TRBJ2-7, with 9 bases lining up with TRBD1. The CDR3 nucleotides read TGCAGTGCCCGGGACAGGGCAAACTACGAGCAGTACTTC. It yields the protein CSARDRANYEQYF.